The following is a T cell receptor beta chain sequence with its context. Its antigen remains unidentified. The repertoire was sequenced with immunoSEQ multiplex PCR; TCRdb's copy has only in-frame clones and lacks some. The table has 50,000 or so clones, 80% to 90% seen once. This sample stems from a study of CD4+ T cells in melanoma. CDR3 length: 14 residues. Germline assignment: CDR1 SNHLY and CDR2 FYNNEI. Trimming cost V 8 bases and J 1 base, with 14 bases left between them. Notes on the study in general: Neoantigen-specific CD4+ T cells in melanoma reportedly had diverse differentiation states. A reported correlation linked neoantigen-specific CD4+ T cells to CD8+, macrophage and B cell function.

The TCR sequence derives from a human donor with melanoma. Sequenced: peripheral blood. The chain links TRBV2 to TRBJ1-1; the D is unclear. The CDR3 nucleotides read TGTGCCAGCTCGGCACTCATTGGGAACACTGAAGCTTTCTTT. This gives the protein CASSALIGNTEAFF.